This T cell receptor (beta chain) was found in a study of human T cells and chemical hapten exposure. TCRdb re-called the RACE reads through MiXCR, storing one row per CDR3 protein. The sample lists around 120,000 distinct CDR3 sequences, roughly an eighth occurring once. This CDR3 spans 13 amino acids. V gave up 6 bases and J gave up 1 base, with 6 bases separating them. Time point given: patch test 1, 2 weeks after DPC sensitization. The treatment here: therapeutic diphenylcyclopropenone sensitization with weekly scalp DPC. Drawing of blood took place ahead of applying each patch test. This clonotype was counted ten times or more.

This sequence was found in a man between 18 and 35 years old with alopecia areata. Some clones in this sample may be carry-over from other donors' samples. The rearrangement joins TRBV12-3 or TRBV12-4 to TRBJ2-2; D unclear. The sample here was whole blood, taken in connection with sensitization to the hapten diphenylcyclopropenone (DPC). CDR3 region: CASRHKNTGELFF. Here the CDR3 DNA reads TGTGCCAGCAGACACAAGAACACCGGGGAGCTGTTTTTT.